The rows below give T cell receptor beta chains drawn from one sample of a study of blood T cell repertoires in COVID-19. The data were produced by immunoSEQ multiplex PCR, yet TCRdb's version contains in-frame clones alone and is incomplete. The data show 130,000 to 150,000 clones, roughly 89% seen once. The sequenced material came from peripheral blood. All receptors derive from a human donor in a cohort sampled during active COVID-19. The CDR3 runs from the conserved cysteine through the conserved F or W. The D gene is left open where the match is weak. A row's size may be missing; if present it is once, few, many or a size class.

.,TRBV11-2,once,TRBJ2-5,TGTGCCAGCAGCTTACAGGGGCTACGACCCAAAGAGACCCAGTACTTC,CASSLQGLRPKETQYF
TRBD2,TRBV19,.,TRBJ2-3,TGTGCCAGTAGTATAGGGGGTAGCGGGGTAGATACGCAGTATTTT,CASSIGGSGVDTQYF
.,TRBV18,.,TRBJ2-7,TGTGCCAGCTCACCACGACAGTATTCCTACGAGCAGTACTTC,CASSPRQYSYEQYF
TRBD2,TRBV9,.,TRBJ2-5,TGTGCCAGCTCGAAACATGGGACTAGCGGGGGCGTCCAAGAGACCCAGTACTTC,CASSKHGTSGGVQETQYF
TRBD1,TRBV7-2,.,TRBJ2-5,TGTGCCAGCAGCCCTGACAGGGGCCACCAAGAGACCCAGTACTTC,CASSPDRGHQETQYF
.,TRBV6-5,.,TRBJ1-2,TGTGCCAGCAGCGAGGGGGTAAGCTATGGCTACACCTTC,CASSEGVSYGYTF
.,TRBV3-1/TRBV3-2,.,TRBJ1-1,TGTGCCAGCAGCCAAGGTGTTGAGGCAAACACTGAAGCTTTCTTT,CASSQGVEANTEAFF
.,TRBV4-3,.,TRBJ1-5,TGCGCCAGCAGCCAAGATCATTTCCCCCGGACAGCCAGATATAGCAATCAGCCCCAGCATTTT,CASSQDHFPRTARYSNQPQHF
TRBD2,TRBV7-2,.,TRBJ2-5,TGTGCCAGCAGCGAGCTGGGACTAGCGGGGGTTGGGGCCCAGTACTTC,CASSELGLAGVGAQYF
TRBD2,TRBV3-1/TRBV3-2,.,TRBJ2-7,TGTGCCAGCAGCCAAGAGCCGAGCGGGGGGGCCTACGAGCAGTACTTC,CASSQEPSGGAYEQYF
.,TRBV6-2/TRBV6-3,.,TRBJ2-2,TGTGCCAGCAGTTCAGGCGGGGAGCTGTTTTTT,CASSSGGELFF
TRBD1,TRBV6-1,.,TRBJ1-2,TGTGCCAGCAGTGAAGGGGCAGGGGGCAACTATGGCTACACCTTC,CASSEGAGGNYGYTF
TRBD1,TRBV12-5,.,TRBJ2-7,TGTGCTAGTGGTTTTGTCACCCGGACAGGAAATAGCTACGAGCAGTACTTC,CASGFVTRTGNSYEQYF
.,TRBV19,.,TRBJ2-5,TGTGCCAGTAGTATAGATTGGGGAGAAGAGACCCAGTACTTC,CASSIDWGEETQYF
.,TRBV9,.,TRBJ2-2,TGTGCCAGCAGCGCTACGGCGGGGGCGTGGGAGCTGTTTTTT,CASSATAGAWELFF
.,TRBV29-1,.,TRBJ2-7,TGCAGCGCTAACGACAGGAACGGCTACGAGCAGTACTTC,CSANDRNGYEQYF
.,TRBV19,.,TRBJ1-1,TGTGCCAGTAGTGCCGAAGCGCGATTGCCTATGAACACTGAAGCTTTCTTT,CASSAEARLPMNTEAFF
.,TRBV7-9,many,TRBJ1-4,TGTGCCAGCAGCTTAGTGGGGGCAGATGAAAAACTGTTTTTT,CASSLVGADEKLFF
TRBD1,TRBV7-3,.,TRBJ1-2,TGTGCCAGCAGCACACAGGGGGCAGATCTTAATGGCTACACCTTC,CASSTQGADLNGYTF
TRBD1,TRBV7-6,.,TRBJ1-4,TGTGCCAGCAGCGTCCATCTGGACAGGGGTGAAAAACTGTTTTTT,CASSVHLDRGEKLFF
TRBD1,TRBV24-1,.,TRBJ1-5,TGTGCCACCAGTCATACAGGGGATAGCAATCAGCCCCAGCATTTT,CATSHTGDSNQPQHF
TRBD2,TRBV11-2,.,TRBJ2-3,TGTGCCAGCAGGCCCGGGACTAGCGGTGCAAATACGCAGTATTTT,CASRPGTSGANTQYF
TRBD1,TRBV5-1,.,TRBJ1-6,TGCGCCAGCAGTTTCGACAGGGGAGGCAATTCACCCCTCCACTTT,CASSFDRGGNSPLHF
TRBD1,TRBV11-1,.,TRBJ2-7,TGTGCCAGCAGCTCCGGACAGGGCGGCGAGCAGTACTTC,CASSSGQGGEQYF
TRBD1,TRBV19,once,TRBJ1-6,TGTGCCAGTAGACGTAGACAGGGACGAAATAATTCACCCCTCCACTTT,CASRRRQGRNNSPLHF
TRBD1,TRBV7-3,.,TRBJ1-1,TGTGCCAGCAGCTTAGCAGGGGGCATGAACACTGAAGCTTTCTTT,CASSLAGGMNTEAFF
.,TRBV5-4,.,TRBJ2-2,TGTGCCAGCAGCTTGAGATACCTTGGGGCCACCGGGGAGCTGTTTTTT,CASSLRYLGATGELFF
.,TRBV7-9,.,TRBJ1-2,TGTGCCAGCAGCTCACAGGGAACCGATGGCTACACCTTC,CASSSQGTDGYTF
.,TRBV5-4,few,TRBJ1-2,TGTGCCAGCAGTTCAACTAGCAGGGAAAATGGCTACACCTTC,CASSSTSRENGYTF
.,TRBV5-6,.,TRBJ1-2,TGTGCCAGCAGCTTGGTTGGGCCAGGAAGGGGCTACACCTTC,CASSLVGPGRGYTF
.,TRBV5-1,.,TRBJ2-3,TGCGCCAGCAGCTGGGGCGGGACAGACACAGATACGCAGTATTTT,CASSWGGTDTDTQYF
TRBD2,TRBV5-1,once,TRBJ2-3,TGCGCCAGCAGCTGGGGACTAGCGGGGGCCAGCACAGATACGCAGTATTTT,CASSWGLAGASTDTQYF
TRBD2,TRBV6-4,.,TRBJ2-3,TGTGCCAGCAGTGCAACTAGCGGGGCTACAGATACGCAGTATTTT,CASSATSGATDTQYF
TRBD2,TRBV2,.,TRBJ2-2,TGTGCCAGCAGTGCTACAGCGGGGGCAGACACCGGGGAGCTGTTTTTT,CASSATAGADTGELFF
.,TRBV6-2/TRBV6-3,.,TRBJ1-3,TGTGCCAGCAGTTATGGAGACAGCACTGGAAACACCATATATTTT,CASSYGDSTGNTIYF
.,TRBV5-1,.,TRBJ1-4,TGCGCCAGCAGCTTGGCCGGGGAGTGGGAAAAACTGTTTTTT,CASSLAGEWEKLFF
TRBD1,TRBV6-1,.,TRBJ2-7,TGTGCCAGCAGTGAACCGGGACAGGGCTACGAGCAGTACTTC,CASSEPGQGYEQYF
TRBD2,TRBV2,.,TRBJ2-7,TGTGCCAGCAGTGAAGGGCCCGGGACTAGCGAGCAGTACTTC,CASSEGPGTSEQYF
TRBD1,TRBV10-3,once,TRBJ1-2,TGTGCCATCAGTGAGGCGTATGGGGGACAGGGTAAAAACTATGGCTACACCTTC,CAISEAYGGQGKNYGYTF
.,TRBV6-6,.,TRBJ2-5,TGTGCCAGCAGTTACCAGAAAGAGACCCAGTACTTC,CASSYQKETQYF
.,TRBV6-5,.,TRBJ1-2,TGTGCCAGCAGTTACACAGGGAGCTATGGCTACACCTTC,CASSYTGSYGYTF
.,TRBV29-1,.,TRBJ1-2,TGCAGCGTCTCCCCCAGTCGTGGCCCCTATGGCTACACCTTC,CSVSPSRGPYGYTF
.,TRBV29-1,.,TRBJ2-2,TGCAGCGTTGGAGTCGGTTTTTCGAACACCGGGGAGCTGTTTTTT,CSVGVGFSNTGELFF
TRBD1,TRBV19,.,TRBJ1-1,TGTGCCAGTAGTGCAAGACAGGGAACTGAAGCTTTCTTT,CASSARQGTEAFF
TRBD2,TRBV5-1,.,TRBJ2-3,TGCGCCAGCAGTTCGACTAGCGGAACAGATACGCAGTATTTT,CASSSTSGTDTQYF
TRBD2,TRBV5-6,.,TRBJ2-1,TGTGCCAGCAGCTTGATCCGGCGGGGGGGCTACAATGAGCAGTTCTTC,CASSLIRRGGYNEQFF
.,TRBV15,once,TRBJ2-1,TGTGCCACCAGCAGAGAGGGGAGGAAGCAGTTCTTC,CATSREGRKQFF
TRBD2,TRBV18,.,TRBJ2-5,TGTGCCAGCTCCCCGGGAGGCATAGAAGAGACCCAGTACTTC,CASSPGGIEETQYF
TRBD1,TRBV4-2,.,TRBJ1-2,TGTGCCAGCAGCCAAGAGCCTGGACAGGGATACTATGGCTACACCTTC,CASSQEPGQGYYGYTF
.,TRBV18,few,TRBJ1-3,TGTGCCAGCTCACCAGGCAGGGTGAGAGGAAACACCATATATTTT,CASSPGRVRGNTIYF
.,TRBV5-1,.,TRBJ1-2,TGCGCCAGCAGCTTGGATGACAGGAGCTATGGCTACACCTTC,CASSLDDRSYGYTF
TRBD2,TRBV27,.,TRBJ2-1,TGTGCCAGCAGTTGGATAGCGGGCTCCTACAATGAGCAGTTCTTC,CASSWIAGSYNEQFF
.,TRBV9,.,TRBJ2-5,TGTGCCAGCAGCTTTGGACTATTCCAAGAGACCCAGTACTTC,CASSFGLFQETQYF
TRBD1,TRBV18,few,TRBJ2-5,TGTGCCAGCTCACCACCGGTGGGACAGGGGGCTAGGTACCAAGAGACCCAGTACTTC,CASSPPVGQGARYQETQYF
.,TRBV11-2,.,TRBJ1-1,TGTGCCAGCAGCCCGTCGACAGGCCCTGAAGCTTTCTTT,CASSPSTGPEAFF